This TCR beta chain was captured by sequencing in a study of T cells and Merkel cell carcinoma outcomes (TCRdb year 2020). With regard to the full study: The tumor T-cell repertoire, together with T-cell density, was examined as a predictor of clinical outcome in patients with Merkel cell carcinoma. Summary of the overall study and its limitations: According to the report, clinical outcomes in Merkel cell carcinoma patients could be predicted using T-cell density together with features of the T-cell repertoire.

In this sample, this clone turned up once. Its antigen remains unidentified. The junction shows a germline mismatch at one end, possibly a read error. The germline V gene gives CDR1 as SGHNT and CDR2 as YENEEA. From the cysteine up to the phenylalanine, the CDR3 has a length of 12 residues. CDR3 DNA only is kept here, 36 bases in frame from base 1. Samples came from patients with Merkel cell carcinoma. Library creation used the immunoSEQ multiplex PCR assay. TCRdb limited this immuneACCESS table to in-frame rearrangements with V and J called. A share of clones is missing; checked studies link under half to unresolved V genes, and the rest is unexplained. Present in this sample are 15,000 to 25,000 clones, roughly 82% of which were seen just once. Together, the top ten hold approximately 2.8% of the sample.

Input material: tumor tissue from Merkel cell carcinoma. Rearrangement joined TRBV11-3 to TRBJ1-6; the D segment cannot be called with confidence. The TCR originated in a human donor with Merkel cell carcinoma. This receptor carries the CDR3 CASSLYNSPLHF. The DNA is TGTGCCAGCAGCTTATATAACTCACCCCTCCACTTT.